The 9 T cell receptor beta chains below were found in one sample sequenced in a study of shared clonotypes between healthy human individuals. Data came from immunoSEQ multiplex PCR; TCRdb stores just in-frame clones and leaves some out. The sample lists 2.3 million or so clones, over 90% occurring once. The source material was naive CD4+ T cells from PBMCs. Documented subset: CD45RA+ positively selected. These receptors were collected from a man aged 18 to 29 in good health. Some clones in this sample may be carry-over from other donors' samples.

This clone appeared once. This chain joins TRBV7-9 and TRBJ1-5; 7 nucleotides match TRBD1. This CDR3 has 15 residues. V trimming: 1 base; J trimming: 5 bases; junction bases outside the gene matches: 5. The germline gives CDR1 SEHNR, CDR2 FQNEAQ (reference sequence). The CDR3 nucleotides are TGTGCCAGCAGCTTAGGCACAGGGGCTTATCAGCCCCAGCATTTT. Protein sequence: CASSLGTGAYQPQHF.

This chain joins TRBV19 and TRBJ2-7; D not resolved. The germline V and J ends were trimmed by 0 bases and 2 bases, with 11 bases remaining between them. Germline CDR1 LNHDA, CDR2 SQIVND (reference sequence). There are 15 residues in the CDR3. The CDR3 loop is CASSIDVRSTYEQYF. Here the CDR3 DNA reads TGTGCCAGTAGTATAGACGTGCGGAGCACCTACGAGCAGTACTTC.

The chain carries TRBV28 and TRBJ2-3; D not certain. The CDR3 is 14 amino acids. V lost 6 bases to trimming and J lost 4 bases, with 14 bases between them. The germline V gene has CDR1 MDHEN and CDR2 SYDVKM. CDR3 sequence (DNA): TGTGCCAGCAGCCCACCCCGGGCAGCAGATACGCAGTATTTT. Protein product: CASSPPRAADTQYF.

In regard to this clone: Other DNA sequences in the sample encode the same CDR3. V is TRBV6-5 and J is TRBJ1-4; 7 nucleotides line up with TRBD1. Per germline, CDR1 MNHEY and CDR2 SVGAGI. This CDR3 has 14 residues. The V segment lost 0 bases and the J segment 8 bases; nucleotides outside the gene matches: 3. The CDR3 loop is CASSYSGTDEKLFF. The CDR3 DNA follows: TGTGCCAGCAGTTACTCCGGGACAGACGAAAAACTGTTTTTT.

This chain joins TRBV29-1 and TRBJ2-3, with TRBD1 matching over 9 bases. The CDR3 sequence is 14 residues long. Germline V gene data show CDR1 as SQVTM and CDR2 as ANQGSEA. The V and J ends lost 8 bases and 5 bases, in that order; junction bases with no gene match: 11. This CDR3 reads CSSKNRGLGDTQYF. The DNA for the CDR3 is TGCAGCTCCAAGAACAGGGGGCTTGGAGATACGCAGTATTTT.

Notes on this clone: This sample includes further DNA sequences coding for the same CDR3. The V call is TRBV5-1, the J call TRBJ2-1; 12 nucleotides line up with TRBD2. Germline V gives CDR1 SGHRS, CDR2 YFSETQ. J was trimmed by 4 bases and V by 2 bases; bases with no gene match: 1. This CDR3 is 15 amino acids long. This CDR3 is CASSFGLAGYNEQFF. CDR3 nucleotides: TGCGCCAGCAGCTTCGGACTAGCGGGGTACAATGAGCAGTTCTTC.

The V and J genes are TRBV9 and TRBJ2-3, with a weak D call TRBD2 (5 bases). Trimming took 0 bases from V and 1 from J, leaving 9 bases between them. The CDR3 has 15 amino acids. The germline V gene has CDR1 SGDLS and CDR2 YYNGEE. As DNA, the CDR3 is TGTGCCAGCAGCGTAGACGAGCGGCGCACAGATACGCAGTATTTT. This translates into CASSVDERRTDTQYF.

The V call is TRBV27, the J call TRBJ2-4, with TRBD1 matching over 8 bases. V was pared by 6 bases and J by 5 bases, with 6 bases of the junction left unmatched. The CDR3 loop spans 14 amino acids. CDR1 is MNHEY, CDR2 SMNVEV, per germline (reference sequence). CDR3 amino acids: CASSAGTGQNIQYF. The CDR3, as DNA: TGTGCCAGCAGCGCCGGGACAGGCCAAAACATTCAGTACTTC.

The genes are TRBV7-9 and TRBJ2-3, with D uncertain. Per germline, CDR1 SEHNR and CDR2 FQNEAQ (reference sequence). This CDR3 region has 15 residues. The ends were cut back, 5 bases at V and 3 bases at J, with 15 bases in the middle. This chain's CDR3 is CASSTSLRATDTQYF. For the CDR3, the DNA is TGTGCCAGCAGCACTTCCTTACGGGCAACAGATACGCAGTATTTT.